This T cell receptor beta chain was observed in a study of CD8 T cells in Susac syndrome. Peripheral blood CD8+ and CD4+ T cells were profiled by TCR beta sequencing. Trimming cost V 7 bases and J 4 bases; bases outside gene matches: 1. In germline, CDR1 is SQVTM, CDR2 ANQGSEA. This CDR3 contains 12 residues. The authors reverse transcribed 0.5 to 1 ug RNA with random hexamers. Each CDR3 protein is one row after TCRdb ran MiXCR on the immunoSEQ multiplex PCR reads. The table lists some 210,000 distinct CDR3 sequences, less than 95% of them singletons. This chain joins TRBV29-1 and TRBJ2-5, with 12 bases fitting TRBD1. The sample consisted of CD4+ T cells from PBMCs. The receptor was isolated from a human donor with Susac syndrome. CDR3 residues: CSGGQGAETQYF. CDR3 sequence (DNA): TGCAGCGGGGGACAGGGGGCAGAGACCCAGTACTTC. Combining the CDR3 with reference TRBV29-1 and TRBJ2-5 gives the whole variable domain SAVISQKPSRDICQRGTSLTIQCQVDSQVTMMFWYRQQPGQSLTLIATANQGSEATYESGFVIDKFPISRPNLTFSTLTVSNMSPEDSSIYLCSGGQGAETQYFGPGTRLLVL.